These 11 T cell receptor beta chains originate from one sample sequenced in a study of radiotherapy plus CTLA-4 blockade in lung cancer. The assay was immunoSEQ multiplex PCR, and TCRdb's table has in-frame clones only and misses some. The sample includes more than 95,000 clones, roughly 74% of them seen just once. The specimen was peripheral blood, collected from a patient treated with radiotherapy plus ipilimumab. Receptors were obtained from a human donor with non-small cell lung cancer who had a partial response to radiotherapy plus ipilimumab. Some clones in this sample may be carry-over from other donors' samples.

The CDR3 sequence is CASSPVAGGANEQFF. CDR3 nucleotide sequence: TGTGCCAGCAGCCCCGTGGCCGGCGGGGCCAATGAGCAGTTCTTC. The J gene is TRBJ2-1, the V gene TRBV5-4; D perhaps matches TRBD2 (6 bases). This CDR3 has 15 amino acids. The germline V gene has CDR1 SGHNT and CDR2 YYREEE (reference sequence). The V end lost 4 bases, the J end lost 6 bases, and 17 bases lay between the germline ends.

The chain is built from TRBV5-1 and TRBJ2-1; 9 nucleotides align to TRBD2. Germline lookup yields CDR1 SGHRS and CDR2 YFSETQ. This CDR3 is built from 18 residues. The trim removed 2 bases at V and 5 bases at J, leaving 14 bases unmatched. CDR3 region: CASSLGSSGNLLNNEQFF. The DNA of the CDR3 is TGCGCCAGCAGCTTAGGGTCTAGCGGGAACCTTTTAAACAATGAGCAGTTCTTC.

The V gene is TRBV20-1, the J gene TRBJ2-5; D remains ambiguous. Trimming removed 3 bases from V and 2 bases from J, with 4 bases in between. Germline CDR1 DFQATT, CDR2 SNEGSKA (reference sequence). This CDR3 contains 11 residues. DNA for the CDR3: TGCAGTGCTAGGGCTCAAGAGACCCAGTACTTC. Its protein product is CSARAQETQYF.

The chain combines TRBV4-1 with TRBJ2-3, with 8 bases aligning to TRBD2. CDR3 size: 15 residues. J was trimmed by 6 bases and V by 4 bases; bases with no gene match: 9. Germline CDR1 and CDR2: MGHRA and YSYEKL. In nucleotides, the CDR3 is TGCGCCAGCAGCCCCCAAGGACTAGCCGGGGATACGCAGTATTTT. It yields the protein CASSPQGLAGDTQYF.

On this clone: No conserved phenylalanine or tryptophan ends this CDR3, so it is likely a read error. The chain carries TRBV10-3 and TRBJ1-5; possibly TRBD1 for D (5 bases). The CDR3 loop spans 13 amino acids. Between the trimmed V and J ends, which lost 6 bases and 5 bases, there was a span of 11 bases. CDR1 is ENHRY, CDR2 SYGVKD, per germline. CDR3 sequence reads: CAIRQQADQPQHL. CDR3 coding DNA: TGTGCCATCAGGCAACAGGCTGATCAGCCCCAGCATCTT.

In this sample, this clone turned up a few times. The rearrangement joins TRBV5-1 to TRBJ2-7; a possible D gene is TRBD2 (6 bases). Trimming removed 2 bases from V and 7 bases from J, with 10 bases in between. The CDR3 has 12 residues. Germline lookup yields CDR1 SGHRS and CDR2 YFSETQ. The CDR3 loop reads CASSFELAEQYF. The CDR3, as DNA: TGCGCCAGCAGCTTTGAACTAGCAGAGCAGTACTTC.

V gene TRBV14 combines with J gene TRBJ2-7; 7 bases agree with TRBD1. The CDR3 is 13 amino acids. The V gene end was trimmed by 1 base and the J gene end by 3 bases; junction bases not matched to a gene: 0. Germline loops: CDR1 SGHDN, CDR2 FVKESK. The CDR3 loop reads CASSQAGGYEQYF. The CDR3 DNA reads TGTGCCAGCAGCCAAGCAGGGGGCTACGAGCAGTACTTC.

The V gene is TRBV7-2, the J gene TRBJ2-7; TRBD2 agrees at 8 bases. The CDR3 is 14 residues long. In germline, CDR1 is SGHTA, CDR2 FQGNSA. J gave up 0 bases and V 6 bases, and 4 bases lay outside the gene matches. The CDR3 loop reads CASSRLATSYEQYF. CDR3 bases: TGTGCCAGCAGTAGACTAGCGACCTCCTACGAGCAGTACTTC.

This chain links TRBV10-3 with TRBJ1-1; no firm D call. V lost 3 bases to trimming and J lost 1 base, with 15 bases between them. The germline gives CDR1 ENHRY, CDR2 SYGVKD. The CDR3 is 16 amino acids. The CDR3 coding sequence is TGTGCCATCAGTGATAAAGGCCAGAGCGGGAACACTGAAGCTTTCTTT. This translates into CAISDKGQSGNTEAFF.

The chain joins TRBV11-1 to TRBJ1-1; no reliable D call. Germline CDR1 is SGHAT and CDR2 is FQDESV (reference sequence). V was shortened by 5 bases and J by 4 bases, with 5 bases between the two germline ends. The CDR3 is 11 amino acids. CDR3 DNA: TGTGCCAGCAGCCGAGTCACTGAAGCTTTCTTT. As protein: CASSRVTEAFF. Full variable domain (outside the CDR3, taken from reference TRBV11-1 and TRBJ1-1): EAEVAQSPRYKITEKSQAVAFWCDPISGHATLYWYRQILGQGPELLVQFQDESVVDDSQLPKDRFSAERLKGVDSTLKIQPAELGDSAMYLCASSRVTEAFFGQGTRLTVV.

The CDR3 region is CASSWGTRGEVGETQYF. CDR3 coding DNA: TGTGCCAGCAGCTGGGGGACTAGGGGTGAGGTGGGAGAGACCCAGTACTTC. V and J are TRBV5-5 and TRBJ2-5; 8 positions match TRBD2. V was clipped by 3 bases and J by 4 bases; unmatched bases: 14. The CDR3 length is 17 residues. CDR1 is SGHKS and CDR2 is YYEKEE in the germline V gene (reference sequence). The full variable domain, completed using reference TRBV5-5 and TRBJ2-5, is DAGVTQSPTHLIKTRGQQVTLRCSPISGHKSVSWYQQVLGQGPQFIFQYYEKEERGRGNFPDRFSARQFPNYSSELNVNALLLGDSALYLCASSWGTRGEVGETQYFGPGTRLLVL.